The T cell receptor (beta chain) under discussion was sequenced for a study of graft-versus-host responses after intestinal transplantation. Study-level background: The whole recipient group had anti-thymocyte globulin induction followed by tacrolimus and steroids for roughly three years.

Between the trimmed V and J ends, which lost 2 bases and 6 bases, there was a span of 14 bases. This CDR3 comprises 14 residues. CDR1 is MDHEN, CDR2 SYDVKM, per germline. A word on this clone: Its antigen is currently unknown.

Sequencing was performed with immunoSEQ multiplex PCR; in TCRdb, only in-frame clones are kept and a portion is missing. The repertoire consists of 90,000 to 100,000 clones, with approximately 85% occurring once and the leading ten covering over 1.1%. Study outcomes and limitations: Early post-transplant HvG declines tracked with peak circulating GvH clone levels.

The sequence came from a human patient who received an intestinal transplant, so some T cells may come from the graft donor. The source was PBMCs, collected 255 days after intestinal transplant. This chain connects TRBV28 to TRBJ2-7, with TRBD1 as a possible D gene (5 bases). CDR3 nucleotides: TGTGCCAGCAGTTTAGGCGGCCAGGGCAGCGAGCAGTACTTC. This codes for CASSLGGQGSEQYF.